The 23 T cell receptor beta chains in this list originate from one sample, sequenced in a study of cytomegalovirus exposure and HLA in healthy donors. It was with 60 Vbeta and 13 Jbeta primers that the PCR ran. Libraries were prepared by immunoSEQ multiplex PCR; TCRdb keeps only in-frame clonotypes and omits some of them. This sample has around 200,000 clones, with 75% to 90% found just once. Sequenced sample: PBMCs. All receptors come from a man aged 45-60 years in good health and CMV-seronegative.

This clone occurred a few times. This chain connects TRBV10-3 to TRBJ1-4, with 10 bases lining up with TRBD1. Germline V gives CDR1 ENHRY, CDR2 SYGVKD. The CDR3 is 13 amino acids. V lost 11 bases, J lost 8 bases, and 8 bases stayed unmatched. CDR3 DNA: TGTGCCGCCGGGACAGGGGACGGCGAAAAACTGTTTTTT. Translated: CAAGTGDGEKLFF.

The V call is TRBV6-5, the J call TRBJ2-5; possible D gene TRBD2, 5 bases. V lost 0 bases, J lost 6 bases, and 11 bases lay in between. The CDR3 sequence is 14 residues long. Germline CDR1 and CDR2: MNHEY and SVGAGI. The CDR3 is CASSYSDSAKTQYF. DNA of the CDR3: TGTGCCAGCAGTTACTCGGACTCAGCCAAGACCCAGTACTTC.

This rearrangement joins TRBV9 to TRBJ2-1, with 8 bases aligning to TRBD2. The CDR3 totals 16 residues. V shed 2 bases and J 4 bases; nucleotides not matched to a gene: 8. Per germline, CDR1 SGDLS and CDR2 YYNGEE. The CDR3 sequence: CASSVRASGPYNEQFF. Here the CDR3 DNA reads TGTGCCAGCAGCGTCCGGGCTAGCGGGCCTTACAATGAGCAGTTCTTC.

This clone was detected once. The CDR3 is CASSSSQFRGAYNSPLHF. The DNA for the CDR3 is TGTGCCAGCAGCTCCTCGCAGTTCAGGGGCGCGTATAATTCACCCCTCCACTTT. V gene TRBV7-2 combines with J gene TRBJ1-6; a possible D gene is TRBD1 (6 bases). The CDR3 contains 18 residues. V lost 4 bases and J lost 4, with 20 bases in between. Germline V gives CDR1 SGHTA, CDR2 FQGNSA. Looking up the rest from reference TRBV7-2 and TRBJ1-6 gives the full variable domain: GAGVSQSPSNKVTEKGKDVELRCDPISGHTALYWYRQSLGQGLEFLIYFQGNSAPDKSGLPSDRFSAERTGGSVSTLTIQRTQQEDSAVYLCASSSSQFRGAYNSPLHFGNGTRLTVT.

This chain links TRBV7-2 with TRBJ2-5; no reliable D call. This CDR3 is 13 amino acids long. Trimming pared 5 bases from V and 5 bases from J, leaving 12 bases between. The germline CDR1 and CDR2 sequences are SGHTA and FQGNSA. The CDR3 loop is CASSPRREETQYF. The CDR3 nucleotides read TGTGCCAGCAGCCCTCGGAGAGAGGAGACCCAGTACTTC.

The chain combines TRBV19 with TRBJ2-1, with D maybe TRBD1 (6 bases). Trimming took 7 bases from V and 4 from J, leaving 17 bases between them. Germline CDR1 LNHDA, CDR2 SQIVND (reference sequence). There are 15 residues in the CDR3. CDR3 coding DNA: TGTGCCAGTACCCCCGGGACAACCAAATACAATGAGCAGTTCTTC. Amino acid sequence: CASTPGTTKYNEQFF.

The rearrangement uses TRBV28 and TRBJ1-2; D not resolved. Trimming left V 5 bases short and J 7 bases short, with 14 bases between. Germline V gives CDR1 MDHEN, CDR2 SYDVKM. The CDR3 length is 13 residues. CDR3 nucleotides: TGTGCCAGCAGTCCTGATTCCGGAGGTGGCTACACCTTC. Protein: CASSPDSGGGYTF.

The chain links TRBV27 to TRBJ1-6; 7 bases are shared with TRBD1. The germline V gene has CDR1 MNHEY and CDR2 SMNVEV (reference sequence). V gave up 2 bases and J gave up 9 bases; unmatched junction bases: 13. The CDR3 loop spans 17 amino acids. This CDR3 reads CASSLEVSGTASSPLHF. CDR3 bases: TGTGCCAGCAGTTTAGAGGTGTCGGGGACAGCCTCTTCACCCCTCCACTTT.

CDR3 in DNA: TGTGCCTGGAGTGTAGAGACAGGGCACCAGCCCCAGCATTTT. Translated, it gives CAWSVETGHQPQHF. The chain carries TRBV30 and TRBJ1-5; 7 positions match TRBD1. Per germline, CDR1 GTSNPN and CDR2 SVGIG (reference sequence). The CDR3 has 14 residues. After removal of 0 bases from V and 7 bases from J, the junction contained 6 bases not matched to a gene.

The chain combines TRBV7-3 with TRBJ1-3; D unresolved. Germline CDR1 SGHTA, CDR2 FQGTGA. With 5 bases removed from V and 4 bases from J, the gap between germline ends came to 18 bases. The CDR3 has 16 residues. This CDR3 is CASSAGLPIGGNTIYF. CDR3 coding DNA: TGTGCCAGCAGCGCAGGACTACCGATAGGGGGAAACACCATATATTTT.

The genes are TRBV18 and TRBJ1-2; D may be TRBD1 (6 bases). The ends were cut back, 3 bases at V and 0 bases at J, with 14 bases in the middle. The CDR3 totals 16 residues. Germline-derived CDR1 and CDR2 are KGHSH and LQKENI. CDR3 loop: CASSPRDRPANYGYTF. As DNA, the CDR3 is TGTGCCAGCTCACCCAGAGACAGGCCAGCTAACTATGGCTACACCTTC.

The rearrangement links TRBV6-1 to TRBJ2-3; 10 bases are shared with TRBD2. V gave up 11 bases and J gave up 2 bases; unmatched junction bases: 7. CDR1 is MNHNS and CDR2 is SASEGT in the germline V gene. This CDR3 region has 14 residues. CDR3 protein: CAGSSGGSTDTQYF. CDR3 nucleotide sequence: TGTGCCGGGTCTAGCGGGGGTTCCACAGATACGCAGTATTTT.

This chain links TRBV19 with TRBJ2-1; a possible D gene is TRBD1 (6 bases). This CDR3 contains 15 residues. CDR1 is LNHDA and CDR2 is SQIVND in the germline V gene (reference sequence). Trimming removed 4 bases at V and 4 bases at J, with 14 bases between. CDR3: CASSTTGSHYNEQFF. CDR3 coding DNA: TGTGCCAGTAGTACCACAGGGAGTCATTACAATGAGCAGTTCTTC.

J is TRBJ2-1 and V is TRBV20-1, with TRBD2 matching over 7 bases. The length of the CDR3 is 11 residues. CDR1 is DFQATT, CDR2 SNEGSKA, per germline (reference sequence). J gave up 15 bases and V 0 bases, and 5 bases lay outside the gene matches. CDR3 region: CSARDLTSWFF. DNA for the CDR3: TGCAGTGCTAGAGATCTGACTAGCTGGTTCTTC.

The gene calls are TRBV18 and TRBJ2-7; 9 bases match TRBD2. Germline V gene lookup returns CDR1 KGHSH and CDR2 LQKENI. V lost 0 bases and J lost 6; bases outside the gene matches: 6. The CDR3 is 15 amino acids. CDR3 DNA: TGTGCCAGCTCACCACCTTGGCTAGCGGGGCGCGAGCAGTACTTC. Residues: CASSPPWLAGREQYF.

The rearrangement joins TRBV9 to TRBJ2-3; 9 positions agree with TRBD1. The CDR3 runs to 16 residues. V dropped 0 bases and J dropped 3; count of bases not matched to a gene: 5. In germline, CDR1 is SGDLS, CDR2 YYNGEE. The CDR3 protein is CASSVGRDRVTDTQYF. The CDR3 nucleotides read TGTGCCAGCAGCGTAGGCCGGGACAGGGTGACAGATACGCAGTATTTT.

The chain combines TRBV11-3 with TRBJ1-2; D possibly corresponds to TRBD1 (6 bases). The CDR3 is made up of 12 amino acids. V lost 4 bases and J lost 7, with 10 bases in between. Germline V CDR1 and CDR2: SGHNT, YENEEA. The chain's CDR3 is CASSSQGVGYTF. The CDR3 coding sequence is TGTGCCAGCAGCTCACAGGGCGTTGGCTACACCTTC.

The chain links TRBV15 to TRBJ2-7, with a possible D match to TRBD1 (6 bases). The CDR3 loop spans 16 amino acids. Looked up from germline, CDR1 is LNHNV and CDR2 is YYDKDF (reference sequence). With 0 bases removed from V and 6 bases from J, the gap between germline ends came to 18 bases. The CDR3 protein is CATSRDRVQGRVEQYF. Here the CDR3 DNA reads TGTGCCACCAGCAGAGATCGAGTACAGGGCAGGGTCGAGCAGTACTTC.

The chain recombines TRBV4-1 with TRBJ1-5; no clear D gene. Trimming left V 3 bases short and J 4 bases short, with 13 bases between. Germline V gene lookup returns CDR1 MGHRA and CDR2 YSYEKL. The CDR3 extends over 15 amino acids. The CDR3 loop reads CASSQEIAGNQPQHF. The CDR3 DNA reads as TGCGCCAGCAGCCAGGAAATCGCGGGTAATCAGCCCCAGCATTTT.

The chain carries TRBV4-3 and TRBJ2-3, with 11 positions matching TRBD2. Germline assignment: CDR1 LGHNA and CDR2 YSLEER. V lost 3 bases, J lost 0 bases, and 2 bases stayed unmatched. CDR3 length: 16 amino acids. CDR3 nucleotide sequence: TGCGCCAGCAGCCATCGGACTAGCGGGAGCACAGATACGCAGTATTTT. Its protein product is CASSHRTSGSTDTQYF.

This chain joins TRBV6-5 and TRBJ1-6, with a weak D call TRBD1 (5 bases). Germline lookup yields CDR1 MNHEY and CDR2 SVGAGI. V shed 5 bases and J shed 7 bases, with 15 bases lying between them. The CDR3 length is 15 residues. The CDR3 DNA reads as TGTGCCAGCAGTGCAGGAGGGACGGGAAATTCACCCCTCCACTTT. This gives the protein CASSAGGTGNSPLHF.

The J gene is TRBJ2-2, the V gene TRBV5-6; tentative D call: TRBD1 (6 bases). V was pared by 6 bases and J by 8 bases, with 23 bases between. This CDR3 is 16 amino acids long. Germline values: CDR1 SGHDT, CDR2 YYEEEE. As DNA, the CDR3 is TGTGCCAGCACCTTTTTTGACAGGTCCTTGGGTGGGGAGCTGTTTTTT. Translated, it gives CASTFFDRSLGGELFF.

The rearrangement joins TRBV9 to TRBJ2-5; TRBD2 agrees at 8 bases. Germline V gene lookup returns CDR1 SGDLS and CDR2 YYNGEE. J was trimmed by 2 bases and V by 0 bases; bases with no gene match: 6. The CDR3 has 16 amino acids. For the CDR3, the DNA is TGTGCCAGCAGCGTAGATCCTAGCGGGTTACAAGAGACCCAGTACTTC. Translation gives CASSVDPSGLQETQYF.